A single sample gave rise to the 27 T cell receptor beta chains below, sequenced in a study of shared clonotypes between healthy human individuals. Measured with immunoSEQ multiplex PCR; TCRdb has only the in-frame clones, and not every one. The table has fewer than 1.6 million clones, just under 99% seen once. The sample comprised naive CD4+ T cells sorted from blood. Sample subset: CD45RA+ positively selected. The receptors come from a man aged 30 to 39 in good health.

The chain links TRBV9 to TRBJ2-5, with D possibly TRBD2 on 6 matching bases. The germline gives CDR1 SGDLS, CDR2 YYNGEE. This CDR3 has 16 amino acids. V gave up 4 bases and J gave up 5 bases, with 21 bases separating them. Here the CDR3 reads CASSPDGTLPMETQYF. The CDR3 DNA reads TGTGCCAGCAGCCCTGATGGGACTCTCCCTATGGAGACCCAGTACTTC.

This chain uses TRBV10-3 with TRBJ2-5, with a tentative D call TRBD1 (8 bases). Germline lookup yields CDR1 ENHRY and CDR2 SYGVKD. This CDR3 contains 14 residues. V was shortened by 6 bases and J by 4 bases, with 15 bases between the two germline ends. This CDR3 is CAISDHRGGETQYF. Written as DNA, the CDR3 is TGTGCCATCAGCGATCACAGGGGGGGAGAGACCCAGTACTTC.

This clone showed up just once. The J gene is TRBJ2-5, the V gene TRBV18, with a possible D match to TRBD2 (6 bases). Trimming stripped 0 bases from V and 4 bases from J, with 12 bases between. CDR3 length: 15 amino acids. The germline CDR1 and CDR2 sequences are KGHSH and LQKENI. CDR3 region: CASSPPGGLGETQYF. As DNA, the CDR3 is TGTGCCAGCTCACCACCGGGAGGCCTGGGAGAGACCCAGTACTTC.

The chain couples TRBV25-1 to TRBJ2-3; D may be TRBD2 (6 bases). Germline V gene sequence: CDR1 MGHDK, CDR2 SYGVNS. The CDR3 runs 15 residues. Between the trimmed V and J ends, which lost 4 bases and 4 bases, there was a span of 15 bases. The CDR3 loop reads CASSGAGRLADTQYF. The CDR3 DNA is TGTGCCAGCAGTGGGGCGGGACGGTTGGCAGATACGCAGTATTTT.

V gene TRBV2 combines with J gene TRBJ2-1, with 8 positions matching TRBD1. After removal of 4 bases from V and 0 bases from J, the junction contained 8 bases not matched to a gene. CDR3 length: 17 residues. Germline CDR1 reads SNHLY; CDR2 reads FYNNEI. Written as DNA, the CDR3 is TGTGCCAGCAGTGCAGACAGGGGCCGGAGCTCCTACAATGAGCAGTTCTTC. Translated: CASSADRGRSSYNEQFF.

The J gene is TRBJ1-1, the V gene TRBV7-2; no clear D gene. Germline V gene data show CDR1 as SGHTA and CDR2 as FQGNSA. Trimming took 5 bases from V and 1 from J, leaving 14 bases between them. CDR3 length: 15 residues. The CDR3, as DNA: TGTGCCAGCAGCCCAGAAGGAGGGCGGAACACTGAAGCTTTCTTT. It specifies CASSPEGGRNTEAFF.

The genes are TRBV7-3 and TRBJ2-2; D is possibly TRBD1 or TRBD2 (5 bases each). The CDR3 has 15 residues. The germline V gene has CDR1 SGHTA and CDR2 FQGTGA. Trimming pared 10 bases from V and 2 bases from J, leaving 17 bases between. This CDR3 is CATHRGPTNTGELFF. CDR3 DNA sequence: TGTGCCACCCACCGGGGACCTACTAACACCGGGGAGCTGTTTTTT.

This clone was recorded once. This sample also contains other DNA sequences that code for the same CDR3. The rearrangement links TRBV5-5 to TRBJ1-5; the D is unclear. The ends were cut back, 1 base at V and 6 bases at J, with 11 bases in the middle. Germline V gives CDR1 SGHKS, CDR2 YYEKEE (reference sequence). This CDR3 comprises 14 residues. CDR3 loop: CASSLKGVGQPQHF. The CDR3, as DNA: TGTGCCAGCAGCTTGAAGGGCGTAGGTCAGCCCCAGCATTTT.

This clone was seen a single time. Other DNA sequences of this sample code for an identical CDR3. In DNA form, the CDR3 reads TGTGCCAGCAGCTCAACCGGGTCGACAGATACGCAGTATTTT. Protein product: CASSSTGSTDTQYF. The chain uses TRBV13 and TRBJ2-3; no reliable D call. V gave up 4 bases and J gave up 3 bases, with 11 bases separating them. CDR3 size: 14 residues. CDR1 and CDR2 (germline): PRHDT, FYEKMQ (reference sequence).

The chain links TRBV7-2 to TRBJ1-5; D is perhaps TRBD1 (5 bases). The germline gives CDR1 SGHTA, CDR2 FQGNSA. The germline V and J ends were trimmed by 5 bases and 4 bases, with 18 bases remaining between them. The CDR3 spans 16 residues. The CDR3 nucleotides are TGTGCCAGCAGCCAAGTGGCTTACAGGCGTAATCAGCCCCAGCATTTT. Its protein is CASSQVAYRRNQPQHF.

The chain has TRBV5-4 and TRBJ1-1; D unresolved. The CDR3 sequence is 14 residues long. Looked up from germline, CDR1 is SGHNT and CDR2 is YYREEE (reference sequence). V lost 4 bases, J lost 1 base, and 11 bases lay in between. DNA of the CDR3: TGTGCCAGCAGCACACCTGGCGGGAACACTGAAGCTTTCTTT. It translates to CASSTPGGNTEAFF.

This chain joins TRBV28 and TRBJ2-3; a weak D match, TRBD2 (6 bases). The V and J ends lost 6 bases and 0 bases respectively, with 10 bases between them. CDR1 MDHEN and CDR2 SYDVKM come from the germline V gene. This CDR3 is built from 14 residues. The chain's CDR3 is CASSRDFSTDTQYF. The CDR3 DNA sequence: TGTGCCAGCAGCCGGGACTTTAGCACAGATACGCAGTATTTT.

CDR3 residues: CASSLTQNNEQFF. DNA of the CDR3: TGTGCCAGCAGCTTAACCCAGAACAATGAGCAGTTCTTC. The chain recombines TRBV7-9 with TRBJ2-1; D is unresolved. V lost 2 bases and J 5 bases, leaving 7 bases between the germline ends. The CDR3 runs to 13 residues. Germline V lookup: CDR1 SEHNR, CDR2 FQNEAQ (reference sequence).

The rearrangement joins TRBV6-5 to TRBJ2-5; 7 nucleotides match TRBD2. Germline CDR1 and CDR2: MNHEY and SVGAGI. The CDR3 runs 15 residues. Unmatched junction bases numbered 12, after V lost 7 bases and J lost 4 bases. This CDR3 reads CASTSGRERGETQYF. CDR3 coding DNA: TGTGCCAGCACCTCGGGGCGGGAGCGGGGAGAGACCCAGTACTTC.

The V call is TRBV6-5, the J call TRBJ2-7, with D maybe TRBD1 (5 bases). CDR1 is MNHEY, CDR2 SVGAGI, per germline. CDR3 length: 15 amino acids. Trimming took 6 bases from V and 0 from J, leaving 15 bases between them. In DNA form, the CDR3 reads TGTGCCAGCAGAGTAGACAGTTCGGGCTCCTACGAGCAGTACTTC. Its translation is CASRVDSSGSYEQYF.

The V call is TRBV11-2, the J call TRBJ1-3; D call uncertain. The length of the CDR3 is 12 residues. The germline CDR1 and CDR2 sequences are SGHAT and FQNNGV. V lost 5 bases to trimming and J lost 0 bases, with 2 bases between them. This CDR3 reads CASSLSGNTIYF. CDR3 in DNA: TGTGCCAGCAGCCTCTCTGGAAACACCATATATTTT.

This chain links TRBV18 with TRBJ2-2; possible D gene TRBD1, 6 bases. This CDR3 contains 17 residues. Germline loops: CDR1 KGHSH, CDR2 LQKENI. Between the trimmed V and J ends, which lost 3 bases and 3 bases, there was a span of 17 bases. This chain's CDR3 is CASSPLTGRADTGELFF. The CDR3 nucleotides read TGTGCCAGCTCACCGCTGACAGGACGCGCGGACACCGGGGAGCTGTTTTTT.

This rearrangement joins TRBV10-3 to TRBJ1-4; D not resolved. The ends were cut back, 2 bases at V and 5 bases at J, with 6 bases in the middle. This CDR3 is built from 13 residues. The germline V gene encodes CDR1 ENHRY and CDR2 SYGVKD. In DNA, the CDR3 is TGTGCCATCAGTGAGCTCGTGAATGAAAAACTGTTTTTT. Its translation: CAISELVNEKLFF.

About this clone itself: This sample also contains other DNA sequences that code for the same CDR3. The chain employs TRBV5-1 and TRBJ2-2; 7 bases map to TRBD2. Trimming removed 4 bases from V and 1 base from J; junction bases left unmatched: 4. In germline, CDR1 is SGHRS, CDR2 YFSETQ. CDR3 length: 15 amino acids. The CDR3 DNA reads as TGCGCCAGCAGCGTTTTAGCGGGGAACACCGGGGAGCTGTTTTTT. Translation: CASSVLAGNTGELFF.

The V call is TRBV5-1, the J call TRBJ2-1, with TRBD2 matching over 8 bases. CDR3 length equals 14 residues. The V segment lost 3 bases and the J segment 4 bases; nucleotides outside the gene matches: 3. Per the germline V gene, CDR1 is SGHRS and CDR2 is YFSETQ. CDR3 sequence: CASSSSGRYNEQFF. The CDR3, as DNA: TGCGCCAGCAGCTCAAGCGGGAGATACAATGAGCAGTTCTTC.

The V and J genes are TRBV5-1 and TRBJ2-3; D ambiguous. CDR1 and CDR2 from the germline V gene are SGHRS and YFSETQ. The CDR3 sequence is 15 residues long. Trimming left V 4 bases short and J 0 bases short, with 12 bases between. CDR3 coding DNA: TGCGCCAGCAGCCGTACCATCGCTAGCACAGATACGCAGTATTTT. This sequence encodes CASSRTIASTDTQYF.

The V gene is TRBV18, the J gene TRBJ2-5, with 7 nucleotides matching TRBD1. The germline V gene has CDR1 KGHSH and CDR2 LQKENI. The CDR3 consists of 15 residues. The junction had 8 bases not matched to a gene; V was cut back by 5 bases and J by 2 bases. Here the CDR3 DNA reads TGTGCCAGCTCAAGATCGGGACAGAATCAAGAGACCCAGTACTTC. This sequence encodes CASSRSGQNQETQYF.

V and J are TRBV6-5 and TRBJ2-1, with TRBD2 matching 13 bases. With 5 bases clipped from V and 9 bases from J, the junction kept 7 bases outside the gene matches. The CDR3 contains 15 residues. Germline CDR1 reads MNHEY; CDR2 reads SVGAGI. CDR3 loop: CASSATSGRAAEQFF. In DNA, the CDR3 is TGTGCCAGCAGTGCAACTAGCGGGAGGGCCGCTGAGCAGTTCTTC.

The CDR3 sequence: CASSQGGGELFF. The CDR3 region has the DNA TGTGCCAGCAGTCAAGGTGGCGGGGAGCTGTTTTTT. The rearrangement joins TRBV6-5 to TRBJ2-2; D remains unclear. This CDR3 spans 12 amino acids. Looked up from germline, CDR1 is MNHEY and CDR2 is SVGAGI. Trimming removed 5 bases at V and 7 bases at J, with 8 bases between.

CDR3 loop: CASSPRTAGTGELFF. CDR3 DNA: TGTGCCAGCAGCCCGCGGACAGCAGGGACCGGGGAGCTGTTTTTT. The rearrangement joins TRBV11-2 to TRBJ2-2, with D perhaps TRBD1 (6 bases). V dropped 5 bases and J dropped 5 bases, with 15 bases sitting between them. Germline assignment: CDR1 SGHAT and CDR2 FQNNGV. The CDR3 is made up of 15 amino acids.

The chain links TRBV15 to TRBJ2-5; 10 nucleotides align to TRBD1. The CDR3 has 15 amino acids. J lost 2 bases, V lost 5 bases, and 5 bases had no gene match. Germline CDR1 and CDR2: LNHNV and YYDKDF (reference sequence). The CDR3 here is CATSGGDRGQETQYF. The DNA for the CDR3 is TGTGCCACCAGCGGGGGGGACAGGGGTCAAGAGACCCAGTACTTC.

The gene calls are TRBV30 and TRBJ2-5; D may be TRBD2 (7 bases). The germline CDR1 and CDR2 sequences are GTSNPN and SVGIG (reference sequence). This CDR3 has 12 residues. Trimming pared 7 bases from V and 5 bases from J, leaving 14 bases between. CDR3 in amino acids: CAYKQGGETQYF. CDR3 DNA: TGTGCCTACAAACAGGGAGGGGAGACCCAGTACTTC.